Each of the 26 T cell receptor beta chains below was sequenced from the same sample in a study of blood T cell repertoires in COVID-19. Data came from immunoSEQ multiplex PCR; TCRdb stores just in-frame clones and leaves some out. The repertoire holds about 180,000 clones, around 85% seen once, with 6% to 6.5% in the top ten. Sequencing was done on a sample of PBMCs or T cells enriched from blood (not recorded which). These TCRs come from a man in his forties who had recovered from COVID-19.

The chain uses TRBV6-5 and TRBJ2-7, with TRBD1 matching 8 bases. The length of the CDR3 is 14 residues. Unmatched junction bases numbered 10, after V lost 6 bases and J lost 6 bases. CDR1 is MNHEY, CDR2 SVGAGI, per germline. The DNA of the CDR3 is TGTGCCAGCAGCAACTGGGCAGGGGGCGGCGAGCAGTACTTC. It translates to CASSNWAGGGEQYF.

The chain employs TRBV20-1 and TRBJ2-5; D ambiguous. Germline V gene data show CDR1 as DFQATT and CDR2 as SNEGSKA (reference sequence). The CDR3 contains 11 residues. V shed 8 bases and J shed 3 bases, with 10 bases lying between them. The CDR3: CSIQLKETQYF. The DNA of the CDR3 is TGCAGTATACAATTAAAAGAGACCCAGTACTTC.

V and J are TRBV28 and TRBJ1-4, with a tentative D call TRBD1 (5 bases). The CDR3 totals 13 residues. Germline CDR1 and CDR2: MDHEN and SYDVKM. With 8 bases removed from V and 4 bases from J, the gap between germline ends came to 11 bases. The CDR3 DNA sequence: TGTGCCAGCGGAGGGGACCTTAATGAAAAACTGTTTTTT. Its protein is CASGGDLNEKLFF.

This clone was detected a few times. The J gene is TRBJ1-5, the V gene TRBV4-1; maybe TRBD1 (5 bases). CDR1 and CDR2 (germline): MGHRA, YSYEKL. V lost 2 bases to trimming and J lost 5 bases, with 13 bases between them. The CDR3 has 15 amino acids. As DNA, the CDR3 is TGCGCCAGCAGCCAAACAGCTCCGGGGGATCAGCCCCAGCATTTT. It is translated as CASSQTAPGDQPQHF.

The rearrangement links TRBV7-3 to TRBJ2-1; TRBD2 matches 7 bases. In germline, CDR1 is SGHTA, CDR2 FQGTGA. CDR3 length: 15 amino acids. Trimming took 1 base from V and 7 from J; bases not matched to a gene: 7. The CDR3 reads CASSLSSSAGNEQFF. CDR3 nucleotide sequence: TGTGCCAGCAGCTTAAGCTCTTCAGCGGGGAATGAGCAGTTCTTC.

The CDR3 DNA follows: TGTGCCAGTAGTATCGACGGAGGGACCTCCTACGAGCAGTACTTC. It encodes CASSIDGGTSYEQYF. The V call is TRBV19, the J call TRBJ2-7; D is perhaps TRBD2 (6 bases). Trimming took 3 bases from V and 0 from J, leaving 12 bases between them. The length of the CDR3 is 15 residues. Germline values: CDR1 LNHDA, CDR2 SQIVND (reference sequence). The whole variable domain, remainder taken from reference TRBV19 and TRBJ2-7, is DGGITQSPKYLFRKEGQNVTLSCEQNLNHDAMYWYRQDPGQGLRLIYYSQIVNDFQKGDIAEGYSVSREKKESFPLTVTSAQKNPTAFYLCASSIDGGTSYEQYFGPGTRLTVT.

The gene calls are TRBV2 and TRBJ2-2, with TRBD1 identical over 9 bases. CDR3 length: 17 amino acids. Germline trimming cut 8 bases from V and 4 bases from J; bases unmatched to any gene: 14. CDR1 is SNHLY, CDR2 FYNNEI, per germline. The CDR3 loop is CASYPGQGRGSTGELFF. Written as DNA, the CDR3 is TGTGCCAGCTACCCGGGACAGGGACGAGGCAGCACCGGGGAGCTGTTTTTT.

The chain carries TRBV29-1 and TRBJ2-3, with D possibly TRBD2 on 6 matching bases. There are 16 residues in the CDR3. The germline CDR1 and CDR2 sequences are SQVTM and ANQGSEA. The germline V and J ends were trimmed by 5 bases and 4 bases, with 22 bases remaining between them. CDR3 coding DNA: TGCAGCGTTCGTTTGTTTGGGAGGTCAGGCTCAGATACGCAGTATTTT. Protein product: CSVRLFGRSGSDTQYF.

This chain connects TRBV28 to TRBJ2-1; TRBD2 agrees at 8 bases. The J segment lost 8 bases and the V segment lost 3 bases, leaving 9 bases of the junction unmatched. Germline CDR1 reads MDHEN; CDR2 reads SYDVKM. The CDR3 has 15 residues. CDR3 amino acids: CASSLTAGASYEQFF. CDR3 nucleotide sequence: TGTGCCAGCAGTTTGACAGCGGGAGCCTCGTATGAGCAGTTCTTC.

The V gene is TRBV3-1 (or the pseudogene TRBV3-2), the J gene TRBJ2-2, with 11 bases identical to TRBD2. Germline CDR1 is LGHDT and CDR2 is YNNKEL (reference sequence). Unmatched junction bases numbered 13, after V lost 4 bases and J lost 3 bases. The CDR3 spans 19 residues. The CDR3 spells CASSLRASGRLRYTGELFF. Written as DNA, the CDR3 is TGTGCCAGCAGCCTCAGGGCTAGCGGGAGGTTGCGGTACACCGGGGAGCTGTTTTTT.

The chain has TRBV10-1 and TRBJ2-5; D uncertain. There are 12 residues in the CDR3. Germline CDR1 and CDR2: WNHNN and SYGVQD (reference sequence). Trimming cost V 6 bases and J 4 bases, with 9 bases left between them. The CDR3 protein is CASSPSGETQYF. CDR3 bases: TGCGCCAGCAGCCCCTCAGGAGAGACCCAGTACTTC.

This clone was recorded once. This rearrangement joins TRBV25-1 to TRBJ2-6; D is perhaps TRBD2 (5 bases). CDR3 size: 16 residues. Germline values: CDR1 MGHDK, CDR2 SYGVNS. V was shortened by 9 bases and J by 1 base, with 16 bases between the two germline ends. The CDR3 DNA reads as TGTGCCAGTGGAGGTGTAGCAGGATCTGGGGCCAACGTCCTGACTTTC. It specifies CASGGVAGSGANVLTF.

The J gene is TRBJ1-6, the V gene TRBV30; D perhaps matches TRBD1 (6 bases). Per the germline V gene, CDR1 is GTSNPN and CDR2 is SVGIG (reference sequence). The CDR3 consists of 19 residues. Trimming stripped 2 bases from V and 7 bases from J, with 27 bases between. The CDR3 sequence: CAWSQKPQGFVVDNSPLHF. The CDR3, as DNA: TGTGCCTGGAGTCAAAAACCACAGGGTTTCGTTGTGGACAATTCACCCCTCCACTTT.

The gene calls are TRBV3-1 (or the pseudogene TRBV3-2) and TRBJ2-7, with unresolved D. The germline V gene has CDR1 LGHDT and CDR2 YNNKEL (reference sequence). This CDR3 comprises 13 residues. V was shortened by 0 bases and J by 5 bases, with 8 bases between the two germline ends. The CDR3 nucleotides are TGTGCCAGCAGCCAAGACTTAGAAGACGAGCAGTACTTC. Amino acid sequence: CASSQDLEDEQYF.

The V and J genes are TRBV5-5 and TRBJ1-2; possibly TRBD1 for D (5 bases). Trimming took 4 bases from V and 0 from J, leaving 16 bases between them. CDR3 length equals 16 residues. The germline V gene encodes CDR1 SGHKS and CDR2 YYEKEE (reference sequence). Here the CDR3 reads CASSPSTGRSNYGYTF. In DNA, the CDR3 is TGTGCCAGCAGCCCATCCACAGGCCGTTCTAACTATGGCTACACCTTC.

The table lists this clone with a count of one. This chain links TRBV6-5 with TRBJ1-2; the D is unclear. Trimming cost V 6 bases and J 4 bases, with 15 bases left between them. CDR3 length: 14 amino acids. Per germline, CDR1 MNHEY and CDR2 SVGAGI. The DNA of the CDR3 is TGTGCCAGCAGCCCGGACTATGCAAGCTATGGCTACACCTTC. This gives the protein CASSPDYASYGYTF.

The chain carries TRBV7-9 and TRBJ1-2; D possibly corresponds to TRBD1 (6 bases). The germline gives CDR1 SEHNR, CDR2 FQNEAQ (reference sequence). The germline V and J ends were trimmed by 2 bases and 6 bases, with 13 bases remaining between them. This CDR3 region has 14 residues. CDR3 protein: CASSLNNRADGYTF. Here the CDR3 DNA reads TGTGCCAGCAGCTTAAATAACAGGGCTGATGGCTACACCTTC.

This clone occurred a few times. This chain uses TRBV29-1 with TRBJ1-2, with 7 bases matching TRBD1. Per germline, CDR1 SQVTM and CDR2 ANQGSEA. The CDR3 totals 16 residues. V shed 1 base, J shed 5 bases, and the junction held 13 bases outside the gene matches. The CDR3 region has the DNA TGCAGCGTTGAAGCACCCCATCCGGGACAGATGTATGGCTACACCTTC. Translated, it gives CSVEAPHPGQMYGYTF.

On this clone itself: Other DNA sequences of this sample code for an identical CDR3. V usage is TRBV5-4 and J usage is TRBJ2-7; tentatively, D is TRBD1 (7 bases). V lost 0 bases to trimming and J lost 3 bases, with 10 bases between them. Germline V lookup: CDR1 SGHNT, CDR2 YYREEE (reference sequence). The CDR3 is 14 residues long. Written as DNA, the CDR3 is TGTGCCAGCAGCTTGGGACAGGGAGGCTACGAGCAGTACTTC. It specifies CASSLGQGGYEQYF.

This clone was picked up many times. The CDR3: CASSSGVQPQHF. The CDR3 region has the DNA TGTGCCAGCAGTTCGGGAGTACAGCCCCAGCATTTT. The rearrangement joins TRBV12-3 or TRBV12-4 to TRBJ1-5; no reliable D call. The CDR3 extends over 12 amino acids. Trimming cost V 4 bases and J 7 bases, with 8 bases left between them.

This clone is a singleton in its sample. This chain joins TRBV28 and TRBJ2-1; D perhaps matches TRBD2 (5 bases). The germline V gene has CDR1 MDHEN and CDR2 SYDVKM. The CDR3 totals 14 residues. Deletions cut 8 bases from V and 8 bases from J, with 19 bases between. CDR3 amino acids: CASGKERRMDEQFF. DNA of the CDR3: TGTGCCAGCGGTAAGGAGCGGAGAATGGATGAGCAGTTCTTC. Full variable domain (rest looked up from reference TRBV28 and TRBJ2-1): DVKVTQSSRYLVKRTGEKVFLECVQDMDHENMFWYRQDPGLGLRLIYFSYDVKMKEKGDIPEGYSVSREKKERFSLILESASTNQTSMYLCASGKERRMDEQFFGPGTRLTVL.

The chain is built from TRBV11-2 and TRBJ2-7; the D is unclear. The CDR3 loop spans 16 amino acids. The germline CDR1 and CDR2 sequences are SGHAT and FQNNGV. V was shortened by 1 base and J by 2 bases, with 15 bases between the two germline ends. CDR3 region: CASSLAVGGLPYEQYF. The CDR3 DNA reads TGTGCCAGCAGCTTAGCGGTCGGCGGATTACCCTACGAGCAGTACTTC.

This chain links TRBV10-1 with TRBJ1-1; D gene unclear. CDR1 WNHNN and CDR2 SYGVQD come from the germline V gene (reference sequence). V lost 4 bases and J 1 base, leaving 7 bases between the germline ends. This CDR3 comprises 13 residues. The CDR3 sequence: CASSVAENTEAFF. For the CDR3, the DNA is TGCGCCAGCAGTGTTGCGGAGAACACTGAAGCTTTCTTT.

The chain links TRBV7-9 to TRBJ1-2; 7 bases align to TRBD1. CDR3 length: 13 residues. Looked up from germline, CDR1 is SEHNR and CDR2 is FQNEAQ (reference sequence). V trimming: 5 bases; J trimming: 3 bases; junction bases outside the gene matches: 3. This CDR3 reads CASSPGGHYGYTF. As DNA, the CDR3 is TGTGCCAGCAGCCCAGGGGGTCACTATGGCTACACCTTC. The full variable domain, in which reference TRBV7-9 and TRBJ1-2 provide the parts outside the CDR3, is DTGVSQNPRHKITKRGQNVTFRCDPISEHNRLYWYRQTLGQGPEFLTYFQNEAQLEKSRLLSDRFSAERPKGSFSTLEIQRTEQGDSAMYLCASSPGGHYGYTFGSGTRLTVV.

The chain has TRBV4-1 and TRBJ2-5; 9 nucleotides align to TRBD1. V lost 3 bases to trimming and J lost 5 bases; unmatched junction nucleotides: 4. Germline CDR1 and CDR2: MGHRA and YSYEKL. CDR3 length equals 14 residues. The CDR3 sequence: CASSQGQGGETQYF. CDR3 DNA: TGCGCCAGCAGCCAGGGACAGGGAGGGGAGACCCAGTACTTC.

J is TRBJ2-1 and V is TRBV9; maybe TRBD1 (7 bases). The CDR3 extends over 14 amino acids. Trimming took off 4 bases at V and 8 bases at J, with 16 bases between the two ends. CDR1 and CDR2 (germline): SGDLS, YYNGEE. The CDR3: CASSPGGRIDEQFF. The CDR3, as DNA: TGTGCCAGCAGCCCAGGGGGGAGAATCGATGAGCAGTTCTTC.